This note documents a single T cell receptor (beta chain) sequence. Its cognate antigen is unknown. Assembly of TCR beta libraries relied on iRepertoire HTBI primers together with Arm-PCR of CDR3 regions. TCRdb fed the multiplex PCR reads into MiXCR, producing one record per CDR3 protein. Of 550,000 to 600,000 distinct CDR3 sequences in the sample, about 16% were seen once. This entry is derived from a study of regulatory T cells in long-lasting Graves disease. Whole-study results and caveats: The analysis examined peripheral blood only and excluded thyroid tissue.

This sample's time point: newly diagnosed GD, antithyroid drugs for less than 3 months. PBMC RNA was the source of the TCR library. Recruitment took place at an endocrinology department in Xi'an, China. This same sample was also part of a study on T cells in Graves' hyperthyroidism and ophthalmopathy. As reported in that work: Exclusion of a patient resulted from uncontrolled infection, other autoimmune disease, pregnancy or lactation.

The sample in question was peripheral blood mononuclear cells (PBMCs), obtained at new diagnosis, from a patient treated with antithyroid drugs. This sequence was found in a man between 18 and 29 years old with Graves disease.

CDR3: CASIRPGENTEAFF. The CDR3 DNA reads as TGTGCCAGCATCAGACCAGGGGAGAACACTGAAGCTTTCTTT. The rearrangement joins TRBV6-1 to TRBJ1-1; D might be TRBD1 (6 bases). Deletions cut 7 bases from V and 1 base from J, with 13 bases between. The CDR3 spans 14 residues. In germline, CDR1 is MNHNS, CDR2 SASEGT.